By proportion, the clone carrying this T cell receptor beta chain is medium-sized. Antigen unknown. Study-level results: The larger-cohort validation was restricted to a single TCR beta V-J rearrangement rather than whole repertoires. Tumor Tregs overlapped most with tumor, then blood, naive CD4+ cells.

Germline CDR1 is DFQATT and CDR2 is SNEGSKA (reference sequence). The V and J ends lost 6 bases and 3 bases, in that order; junction bases with no gene match: 19. The CDR3 has 19 residues. Constant-region reverse primers amplified full-length variable regions, followed by semi-nested Nested Universal Primer A PCR. In TCRdb, the 5' RACE reads were re-called with MiXCR into one record per CDR3 protein. The data show about 23,000 distinct CDR3 sequences, approximately 28% seen once. V gene TRBV20-1 combines with J gene TRBJ2-1; 11 bases fit TRBD2. The receptor was derived from a female donor with breast cancer. Sequenced sample: tumor-infiltrating naive CD4+ T cells sorted from the breast tumor. The subset denotes: naive CD4+ T cells, CD4+CD45RA+CD25-. This chain's CDR3 is CSAVPIGLAGPVSYNEQFF. CDR3 coding DNA: TGCAGTGCGGTTCCTATCGGACTAGCGGGCCCTGTTAGCTACAATGAGCAGTTCTTC.